Listed below are T cell receptor beta chains from one sample, sequenced in a study of early T cells in non-severe SARS-CoV-2 infection. TCRdb redid the calling of the 5' RACE reads with MiXCR, one entry per CDR3 protein. The data hold 60,000 to 75,000 distinct CDR3 sequences, with more than 10% observed a single time. Sample: whole blood. These receptors all stem from an adult who was a healthcare worker with PCR-confirmed SARS-CoV-2 infection or an uninfected control (not recorded which). Each CDR3 is given with its conserved first and last residue. D genes are given only for firm matches. The listing skips clone size in some rows; elsewhere it reads once, few, many or a size class.

j_call clone_size d_call v_call cdr3_nt cdr3_aa
TRBJ2-5 . . TRBV5-4 TGTGCCAGCAGCGAAGTCATGACAGGACTTTCAGAGACCCAGTACTTC CASSEVMTGLSETQYF
TRBJ2-2 few . TRBV9 TGTGCCAGCAGCGTAGTGTCGACCGGGGAGCTGTTTTTT CASSVVSTGELFF
TRBJ1-6 many TRBD1 TRBV11-2 TGTGCCAGCAGCTTGTCTTTTCTGGACAGGGGTAATTCACCCCTCCACTTT CASSLSFLDRGNSPLHF
TRBJ2-7 . TRBD1 TRBV29-1 TGCAGCGCCCACTCCGGACAGGGGGCAGCGGAGCAGTACTTC CSAHSGQGAAEQYF
TRBJ1-1 few TRBD1 TRBV7-9 TGTGCCAACAACAGGGGATTGAACACTGAAGCTTTCTTT CANNRGLNTEAFF
TRBJ2-1 few . TRBV12-3/TRBV12-4 TGTGCCAGCAGTTCCGGGGGGCGGGGCCGCAATGAGCAGTTCTTC CASSSGGRGRNEQFF
TRBJ2-1 few . TRBV20-1 TGCAGTGCTAGGGGCGACAATGAGCAGTTCTTC CSARGDNEQFF
TRBJ2-1 . . TRBV20-1 TGCAGTGCTAAAGATGAGGATGAGCAGTTCTTC CSAKDEDEQFF
TRBJ1-6 few . TRBV5-5 TGTGCCAGCAGCGGGGAAAGGGAAAATTCACCCCTCCACTTT CASSGERENSPLHF
TRBJ1-1 many . TRBV11-3 TGTGCCAGCAGCTTAGAATCCCTCAGGACTGAAGCTTTCTTT CASSLESLRTEAFF
TRBJ2-5 once TRBD1 TRBV29-1 TGCAGCGTTGCCCAGGGGGTAGTCCAAGAGACCCAGTACTTC CSVAQGVVQETQYF
TRBJ1-5 many . TRBV19 TGTGCCAGTAGTCGAGACAGGATTAATCAGCCCCAGCATTTT CASSRDRINQPQHF
TRBJ1-2 . . TRBV29-1 TGCAGCGTTTCAGCTAACTATGGCTACACCTTC CSVSANYGYTF
TRBJ2-1 many TRBD2 TRBV9 TGTGCCAGCAGCCCCGGGGGGAGGGCGAATGAGCAGTTCTTC CASSPGGRANEQFF
TRBJ1-1 few . TRBV5-1 TGCGCCAGCAGCGCCGGTACAGCAACTGAAGCTTTCTTT CASSAGTATEAFF
TRBJ1-1 many . TRBV7-2 TGTGCCAGCAGCCCCCACATGAACACTGAAGCTTTCTTT CASSPHMNTEAFF
TRBJ1-2 few TRBD1 TRBV7-9 TGTGCCAGCAGCCCCCCGGGACAGAGAGTCTATGGCTACACCTTC CASSPPGQRVYGYTF
TRBJ2-6 . . TRBV4-2 TGTGCCAGCAGCCAAGAAAAAAACTCTGGGGCCAACGTCCTGACTTTC CASSQEKNSGANVLTF
TRBJ2-5 . . TRBV11-2 TGTGCCAGCAGCTTCGGTTTCGGGGGCCAAGAGACCCAGTACTTC CASSFGFGGQETQYF
TRBJ1-1 many TRBD1 TRBV6-5 TGTGCCAGCAGTTACCATTACAGGGGGAACACTGAAGCTTTCTTT CASSYHYRGNTEAFF
TRBJ2-7 many . TRBV20-1 TGCAGTGCTAGAGATATTCAGTCCGGGGCCTACGAGCAGTACTTC CSARDIQSGAYEQYF
TRBJ2-5 few TRBD1 TRBV2 TGTGCCAGCAGAGCCGGGACAGGGTATCGGGCAGAGACCCAGTACTTC CASRAGTGYRAETQYF
TRBJ1-5 few . TRBV29-1 TGCAGCGTGTCAGCGTGGGGTCAGCCCCAGCATTTT CSVSAWGQPQHF
TRBJ1-5 . . TRBV11-2 TGTGCCAGCAGTTCACAGGGAGAACAGCCCCAGCATTTT CASSSQGEQPQHF
TRBJ2-3 many . TRBV29-1 TGCAGCGTTGCGGTCCACGTCACAGATACGCAGTATTTT CSVAVHVTDTQYF
TRBJ2-3 many TRBD2 TRBV7-9 TGTGCCAGCAGCTTGGGATCTAGCGGAGTAGGGCGAGATACGCAGTATTTT CASSLGSSGVGRDTQYF
TRBJ1-6 . . TRBV7-9 TGTGCCAGCAACCCAGACACGCTTAATTCACCCCTCCACTTT CASNPDTLNSPLHF
TRBJ2-1 medium-sized . TRBV29-1 TGCAGCGTGGGGGGCGGAGGGACGGCTGAGCAGTTCTTC CSVGGGGTAEQFF
TRBJ2-7 many . TRBV18 TGTGCCAGCTCAGAGGGACCACCCCTAGAGCAGTACTTC CASSEGPPLEQYF
TRBJ1-1 many . TRBV12-3/TRBV12-4 TGTGCCAGCAGTTCGTATGGGAAAATGAACACTGAAGCTTTCTTT CASSSYGKMNTEAFF
TRBJ2-7 . . TRBV7-9 TGTGCCAGCAGCTTAGGAGCGCGGGAGCAGTACTTC CASSLGAREQYF
TRBJ2-5 many . TRBV3-1 TGTGCCAGCAGCCAAGGACAGGTCCAAGAGACCCAGTACTTC CASSQGQVQETQYF
TRBJ1-1 many . TRBV27 TGTGCCAGCAAACAGGGTGGGAACACTGAAGCTTTCTTT CASKQGGNTEAFF
TRBJ1-1 many . TRBV27 TGTGCCAGCAGTCCTCACGGCACGGATGAAGCTTTCTTT CASSPHGTDEAFF
TRBJ2-7 few TRBD1 TRBV5-1 TGCGCCAGCAGCTGGGACAGGGACTACGAGCAGTACTTC CASSWDRDYEQYF
TRBJ1-2 once . TRBV29-1 TGCAGCGCGAAGACAGGTTACGGCTACACCTTC CSAKTGYGYTF
TRBJ2-1 many . TRBV5-1 TGCGCCAGCAGCTTGGGCGGCAGCTACAATGAGCAGTTCTTC CASSLGGSYNEQFF
TRBJ1-5 few . TRBV12-3/TRBV12-4 TGTGCCAGCAGTTTAGGGGCAGGGCCCTGGCATTTT CASSLGAGPWHF
TRBJ1-1 few TRBD1 TRBV29-1 TGCAGCGCCGAGACAGGGGAGTACACTGAAGCTTTCTTT CSAETGEYTEAFF
TRBJ2-7 many TRBD2 TRBV10-2 TGCGCCAGCAGTGCCTCGCTAGCGGGGGCGGCCGAGCAGTACTTC CASSASLAGAAEQYF
TRBJ1-5 . . TRBV5-1 TGCGCCAGCAGCTCGGAGGGACGGAGCAATCAGCCCCAGCATTTT CASSSEGRSNQPQHF
TRBJ1-2 few TRBD1 TRBV27 TGTGCCAGCAGTTTTAAGGCAGGGGGCCATGGCTACACCTTC CASSFKAGGHGYTF
TRBJ2-1 few TRBD2 TRBV30 TGTGCCTGGAGTGTGGGGCGGACTAGCGGTTACAATGAGCAGTTCTTC CAWSVGRTSGYNEQFF
TRBJ2-1 many TRBD2 TRBV30 TGTGCCGGTAGCGGGAGCTCCTACAATGAGCAGTTCTTC CAGSGSSYNEQFF
TRBJ1-1 . TRBD1 TRBV29-1 TGCAGCGCCCTGGGACAGGTGACTATGAACACTGAAGCTTTCTTT CSALGQVTMNTEAFF
TRBJ2-3 few TRBD2 TRBV5-1 TGCGCCAGCAGCTTGACTAGCGTTGGAGATACGCAGTATTTT CASSLTSVGDTQYF
TRBJ2-1 . . TRBV2 TGTGCCAGCAGAGCCGGCGCAAGCTCCTACAATGAGCAGTTCTTC CASRAGASSYNEQFF
TRBJ2-3 many TRBD1 TRBV6-6 TGTGCCAGCACCAGGGGGACAGAGTACACAGATACGCAGTATTTT CASTRGTEYTDTQYF
TRBJ2-1 . TRBD1 TRBV5-1 TGCGCCAGCAGCTTCCTGACCCGGGCAGGGGGTGAAGATGAGCAGTTCTTC CASSFLTRAGGEDEQFF
TRBJ1-2 many . TRBV28 TGTGCCAGCAGTCGGAACTATGGCTACACCTTC CASSRNYGYTF
TRBJ1-4 few TRBD1 TRBV27 TGTGCCAGCAAGAACAGGGGGAGTGAAAAACTGTTTTTT CASKNRGSEKLFF
TRBJ2-1 few TRBD2 TRBV20-1 TGCAGTGCTAGAGCCCGGGGGGACTTAACCTACAATGAGCAGTTCTTC CSARARGDLTYNEQFF
TRBJ2-3 many . TRBV5-1 TGCGCCAGCAGCCGTCCTAGCGATACCACAGATACGCAGTATTTT CASSRPSDTTDTQYF
TRBJ2-3 . . TRBV13 TGTGCCAGCAGCTTAAAGTCTGGCTCGGGTACGCAGTATTTT CASSLKSGSGTQYF
TRBJ2-1 many TRBD2 TRBV5-4 TGTGCCAGCAGCCCTGGGGGGACTAGCGGGAGGGCTGAGCAGTTCTTC CASSPGGTSGRAEQFF
TRBJ2-6 . . TRBV7-7 TGTGCTAGCAGCTTAGCGTCCAGGGCTCCCGGGGCCAACGTCCTGACTTTC CASSLASRAPGANVLTF
TRBJ2-5 many TRBD2 TRBV6-6 TGTGCCAGCAGTCTAGGACTAGCGGGGGGGCAAGAGACCCAGTACTTC CASSLGLAGGQETQYF
TRBJ2-1 . TRBD1 TRBV12-5 TGTGCTAGTGGTTTTTGGGACAGGGGTTACAATGAGCAGTTCTTC CASGFWDRGYNEQFF
TRBJ2-3 . TRBD2 TRBV10-3 TGTGCCATCAGTGATGCGGGGGGACTCACAGATACGCGGTATTTT CAISDAGGLTDTRYF
TRBJ2-2 few TRBD2 TRBV7-9 TGTGCCAGCAGCTTAGTACTAGCGTGGACCGGGGAGCTGTTTTTT CASSLVLAWTGELFF